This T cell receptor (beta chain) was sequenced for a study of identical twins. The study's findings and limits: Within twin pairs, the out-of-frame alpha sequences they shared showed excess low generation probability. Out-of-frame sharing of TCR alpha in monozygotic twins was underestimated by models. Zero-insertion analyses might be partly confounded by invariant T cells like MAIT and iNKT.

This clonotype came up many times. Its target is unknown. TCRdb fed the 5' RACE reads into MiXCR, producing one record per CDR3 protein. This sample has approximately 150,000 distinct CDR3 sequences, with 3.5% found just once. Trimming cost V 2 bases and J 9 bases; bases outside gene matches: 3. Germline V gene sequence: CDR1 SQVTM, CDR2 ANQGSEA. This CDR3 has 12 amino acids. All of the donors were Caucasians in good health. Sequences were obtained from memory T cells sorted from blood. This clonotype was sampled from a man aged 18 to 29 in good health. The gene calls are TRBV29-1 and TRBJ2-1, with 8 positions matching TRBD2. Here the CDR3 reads CSVERTSSEQFF. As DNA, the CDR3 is TGCAGCGTTGAACGGACTAGCAGTGAGCAGTTCTTC.